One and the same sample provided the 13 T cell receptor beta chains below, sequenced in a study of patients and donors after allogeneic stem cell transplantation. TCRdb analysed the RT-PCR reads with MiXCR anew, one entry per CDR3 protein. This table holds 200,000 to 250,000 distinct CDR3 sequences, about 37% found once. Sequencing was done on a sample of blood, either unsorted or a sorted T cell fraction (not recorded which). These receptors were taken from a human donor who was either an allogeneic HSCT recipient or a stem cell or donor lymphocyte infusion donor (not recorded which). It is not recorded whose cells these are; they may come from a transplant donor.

The CDR3 coding sequence is TGCAGTGCTAGAGACCAGGGGCTAGCGGGGGGCCATGAGCAGTTCTTC. Translating gives CSARDQGLAGGHEQFF. V gene TRBV20-1 combines with J gene TRBJ2-1; TRBD2 aligns across 11 bases. Germline CDR1 and CDR2: DFQATT and SNEGSKA (reference sequence). The trim removed 0 bases at V and 8 bases at J, leaving 9 bases unmatched. This CDR3 spans 16 amino acids.

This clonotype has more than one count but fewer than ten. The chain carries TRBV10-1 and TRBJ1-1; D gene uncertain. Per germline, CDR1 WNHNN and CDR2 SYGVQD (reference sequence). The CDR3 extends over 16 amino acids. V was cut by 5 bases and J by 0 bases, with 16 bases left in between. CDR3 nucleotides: TGCGCCAGCAGTTGGAGGAGGGAATTCTTGAACACTGAAGCTTTCTTT. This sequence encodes CASSWRREFLNTEAFF.

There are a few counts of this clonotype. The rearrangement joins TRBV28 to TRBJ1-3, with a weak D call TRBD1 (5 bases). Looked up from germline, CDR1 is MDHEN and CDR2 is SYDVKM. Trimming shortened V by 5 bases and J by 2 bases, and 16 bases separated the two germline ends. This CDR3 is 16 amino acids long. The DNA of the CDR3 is TGTGCCAGCAGTCGTCTAACCCAGGGAGCTGGAAACACCATATATTTT. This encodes CASSRLTQGAGNTIYF.

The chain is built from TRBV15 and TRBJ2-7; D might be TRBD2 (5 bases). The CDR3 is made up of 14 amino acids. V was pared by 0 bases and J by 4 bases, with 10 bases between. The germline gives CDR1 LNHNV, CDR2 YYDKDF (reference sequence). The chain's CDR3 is CATSRDPLAYEQYF. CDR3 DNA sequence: TGTGCCACCAGCAGAGACCCTCTAGCTTACGAGCAGTACTTC. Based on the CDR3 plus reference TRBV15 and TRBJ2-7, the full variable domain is DAMVIQNPRYQVTQFGKPVTLSCSQTLNHNVMYWYQQKSSQAPKLLFHYYDKDFNNEADTPDNFQSRRPNTSFCFLDIRSPGLGDTAMYLCATSRDPLAYEQYFGPGTRLTVT.

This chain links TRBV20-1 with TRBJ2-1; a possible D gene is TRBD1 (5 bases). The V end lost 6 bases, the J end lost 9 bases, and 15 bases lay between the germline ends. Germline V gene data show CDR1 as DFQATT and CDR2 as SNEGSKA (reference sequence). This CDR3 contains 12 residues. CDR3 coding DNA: TGCAGTGCCAATCGACAGTTTACTGAGCAGTTCTTC. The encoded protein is CSANRQFTEQFF.

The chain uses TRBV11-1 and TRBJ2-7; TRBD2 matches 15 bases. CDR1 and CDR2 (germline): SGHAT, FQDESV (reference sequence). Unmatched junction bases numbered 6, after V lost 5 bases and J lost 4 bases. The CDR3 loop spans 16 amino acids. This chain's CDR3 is CASSAWTSGGDYEQYF. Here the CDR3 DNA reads TGTGCCAGCAGCGCATGGACTAGCGGGGGGGATTACGAGCAGTACTTC.

This CDR3 is CASSLVSLGTQYF. In DNA, the CDR3 is TGTGCCAGCAGCCTCGTCAGTTTAGGGACCCAGTACTTC. The chain employs TRBV5-6 and TRBJ2-5; no clear D. The CDR3 consists of 13 residues. Deletions cut 4 bases from V and 7 bases from J, with 14 bases between. Germline V gene lookup returns CDR1 SGHDT and CDR2 YYEEEE.

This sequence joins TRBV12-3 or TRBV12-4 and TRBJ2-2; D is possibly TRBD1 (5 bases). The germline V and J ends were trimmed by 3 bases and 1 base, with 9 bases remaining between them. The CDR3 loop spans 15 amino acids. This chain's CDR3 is CASSFPGQNTGELFF. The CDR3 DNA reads TGTGCCAGCAGTTTTCCAGGACAGAACACCGGGGAGCTGTTTTTT.

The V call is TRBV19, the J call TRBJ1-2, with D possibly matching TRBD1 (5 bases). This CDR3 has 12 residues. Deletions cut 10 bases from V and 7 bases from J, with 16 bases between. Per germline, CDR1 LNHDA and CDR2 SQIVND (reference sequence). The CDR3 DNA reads TGTGCCACAAAACAGGTTCAACGTGGCTACACCTTC. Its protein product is CATKQVQRGYTF.

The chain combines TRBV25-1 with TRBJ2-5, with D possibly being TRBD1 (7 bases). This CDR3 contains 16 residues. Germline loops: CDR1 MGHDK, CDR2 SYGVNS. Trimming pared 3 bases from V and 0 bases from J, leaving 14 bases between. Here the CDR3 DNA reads TGTGCCAGCAGTGACTCAGGGGGGCCCTACCAAGAGACCCAGTACTTC. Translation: CASSDSGGPYQETQYF.

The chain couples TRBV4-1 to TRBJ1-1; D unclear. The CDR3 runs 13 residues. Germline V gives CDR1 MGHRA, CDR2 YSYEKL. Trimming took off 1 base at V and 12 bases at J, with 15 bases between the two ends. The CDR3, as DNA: TGCGCCAGCAGCCAAGTCGGTCTGGTGAAACCTTTCTTT. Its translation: CASSQVGLVKPFF.

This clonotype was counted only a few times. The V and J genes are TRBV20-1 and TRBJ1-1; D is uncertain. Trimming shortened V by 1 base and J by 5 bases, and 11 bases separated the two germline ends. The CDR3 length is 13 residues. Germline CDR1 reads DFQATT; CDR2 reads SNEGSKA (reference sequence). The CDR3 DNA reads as TGCAGTGCTAGAGTTGTAGGAAGGACTGAAGCTTTCTTT. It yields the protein CSARVVGRTEAFF.

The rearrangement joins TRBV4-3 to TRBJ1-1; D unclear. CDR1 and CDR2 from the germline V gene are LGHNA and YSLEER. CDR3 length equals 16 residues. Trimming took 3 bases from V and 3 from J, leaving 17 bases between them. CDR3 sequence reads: CASSQAEGRVYTEAFF. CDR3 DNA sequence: TGCGCCAGCAGCCAGGCGGAAGGGAGGGTCTACACTGAAGCTTTCTTT.